The next 22 T cell receptor beta chains were all read from a single sample in a study of neurological immune-mediated disorders. One entry per CDR3 protein results from TCRdb running MiXCR on the 5' RACE reads. The table shows some 66,000 distinct CDR3 sequences, with about 4.9% occurring only once. The sequencing sample was made of PBMCs. These receptors all stem from a young man with multiple sclerosis.

Only a few counts were recorded for this clonotype. V usage is TRBV7-3 and J usage is TRBJ1-1; no clear D gene. The V gene lost 5 bases and the J gene lost 1 base, with 8 bases spanning the gap. This CDR3 contains 13 residues. From germline, CDR1 is SGHTA and CDR2 FQGTGA. CDR3 sequence: CASSTTGNTEAFF. CDR3 coding DNA: TGTGCCAGCAGCACTACCGGGAACACTGAAGCTTTCTTT.

This sequence joins TRBV24-1 and TRBJ2-2; 8 positions agree with TRBD2. Germline trimming cut 8 bases from V and 1 base from J; bases unmatched to any gene: 8. This CDR3 contains 16 residues. Germline CDR1 and CDR2: KGHDR and SFDVKD. The CDR3 here is CATTGGAGVNTGELFF. CDR3 nucleotides: TGTGCCACCACGGGCGGAGCGGGGGTGAACACCGGGGAGCTGTTTTTT.

This clonotype was seen ten or more times. The V call is TRBV12-3 or TRBV12-4, the J call TRBJ2-2; no firm D call. The CDR3 is made up of 13 amino acids. Trimming stripped 5 bases from V and 4 bases from J, with 8 bases between. CDR3 sequence (DNA): TGTGCCAGCAGTCTATTCGGCACCGGGGAGCTGTTTTTT. This gives the protein CASSLFGTGELFF.

In this sample, this clonotype turned up many times. The DNA for the CDR3 is TGTGCCAGCAGCCTCCAGATAGGAGGCACTGAAGCTTTCTTT. It specifies CASSLQIGGTEAFF. This chain links TRBV4-2 with TRBJ1-1; no clear D gene. Looked up from germline, CDR1 is LGHNA and CDR2 is YNFKEQ. V lost 4 bases, J lost 4 bases, and 13 bases lay in between. The length of the CDR3 is 14 residues.

This clonotype occurred many times. The V gene is TRBV10-3, the J gene TRBJ2-3, with D possibly matching TRBD2 (5 bases). Trimming removed 7 bases at V and 0 bases at J, with 14 bases between. Germline V lookup: CDR1 ENHRY, CDR2 SYGVKD. The CDR3 consists of 15 residues. The chain's CDR3 is CAIKPLASSTDTQYF. In DNA, the CDR3 is TGTGCCATCAAACCTCTAGCATCTAGCACAGATACGCAGTATTTT.

This clonotype was observed at least ten times. The chain combines TRBV4-1 with TRBJ2-5; TRBD2 agrees at 13 bases. After removal of 4 bases from V and 5 bases from J, the junction contained 10 bases not matched to a gene. The CDR3 length is 17 residues. Germline CDR1 reads MGHRA; CDR2 reads YSYEKL. The CDR3 DNA sequence: TGCGCCAGCAGCCCCCGGACTAGCGGGGGTCGTGGGGAGACCCAGTACTTC. It specifies CASSPRTSGGRGETQYF.

Many counts were recorded for this clonotype. The genes are TRBV6-1 and TRBJ1-5; the D is unclear. This CDR3 contains 14 residues. Germline-derived CDR1 and CDR2 are MNHNS and SASEGT. Trimming pared 3 bases from V and 7 bases from J, leaving 13 bases between. The CDR3: CASSDPQALQPQHF. CDR3 in DNA: TGTGCCAGCAGTGACCCCCAGGCACTACAGCCCCAGCATTTT.

This clonotype was observed many times. CDR3 sequence: CASSQLRSSGNTIYF. CDR3 DNA: TGCGCCAGCAGCCAGCTCCGGAGCTCTGGAAACACCATATATTTT. This sequence joins TRBV4-1 and TRBJ1-3; no clear D gene. Germline V gene lookup returns CDR1 MGHRA and CDR2 YSYEKL. V was trimmed by 3 bases and J by 0 bases, leaving 9 bases between them. The length of the CDR3 is 15 residues.

There are a few counts of this clonotype. This rearrangement joins TRBV4-1 to TRBJ2-3; a possible D gene is TRBD1 (6 bases). This CDR3 has 16 residues. V was clipped by 5 bases and J by 3 bases, with 18 bases between them. Germline CDR1 and CDR2: MGHRA and YSYEKL. CDR3 residues: CASSYQGLSSTDTQYF. Written as DNA, the CDR3 is TGCGCCAGCAGCTATCAGGGGCTCAGCAGTACAGATACGCAGTATTTT.

This clonotype came up a few times. V and J are TRBV24-1 and TRBJ2-4, with 8 bases that match TRBD1. V was pared by 3 bases and J by 13 bases, with 19 bases of the junction left unmatched. The CDR3 consists of 17 residues. Germline CDR1 KGHDR, CDR2 SFDVKD. CDR3 sequence: CATSDRAGGQGTSPQYF. The CDR3 nucleotides are TGTGCCACCAGTGATAGGGCAGGAGGACAGGGCACATCTCCCCAGTACTTC.

This clonotype was recorded many times. The chain links TRBV5-1 to TRBJ2-7, with no clear D. The CDR3 has 11 amino acids. V lost 4 bases and J lost 4, with 6 bases in between. CDR1 and CDR2 (germline): SGHRS, YFSETQ. This CDR3 is CASSRPYEQYV. Here the CDR3 DNA reads TGCGCCAGCAGCCGACCATACGAGCAGTACGTC.

The V call is TRBV19, the J call TRBJ1-1; tentatively, D is TRBD1 (6 bases). This CDR3 has 9 amino acids. CDR1 and CDR2 from the germline V gene are LNHDA and SQIVND (reference sequence). Here the CDR3 DNA reads TGTGTCAGGGGAACTGAAGCTTTCTTT. Protein: CVRGTEAFF.

This clonotype has at least ten counts. The chain recombines TRBV12-3 or TRBV12-4 with TRBJ2-3; the match to TRBD1 covers 8 bases. This CDR3 is built from 15 residues. V shed 5 bases, J shed 2 bases, and the junction held 6 bases outside the gene matches. In nucleotides, the CDR3 is TGTGCCAGCAGTCAGGGGACAGGATTCACAGATACGCAGTATTTT. Residues: CASSQGTGFTDTQYF.

The sample holds many counts of this clonotype. CDR3 in DNA: TGCAGTGCTAGTGGCGGCAATCAGCCCCAGCATTTT. This codes for CSASGGNQPQHF. The V call is TRBV20-1, the J call TRBJ1-5, with D unclear. V was cut by 3 bases and J by 2 bases, with 5 bases left in between. CDR1 is DFQATT and CDR2 is SNEGSKA in the germline V gene (reference sequence). The CDR3 has 12 amino acids.

This clonotype was seen repeatedly, ten times or more. This rearrangement joins TRBV20-1 to TRBJ1-5; D unresolved. Germline V gene lookup returns CDR1 DFQATT and CDR2 SNEGSKA (reference sequence). Trimming removed 8 bases at V and 0 bases at J, with 14 bases between. The CDR3 length is 14 residues. DNA of the CDR3: TGCAGTTCGCACCGTTCAGGTAGCAATCAGCCCCAGCATTTT. Protein product: CSSHRSGSNQPQHF.

This clonotype was observed at least ten times. The chain employs TRBV9 and TRBJ1-1; no reliable D call. This CDR3 has 13 amino acids. Trimming took 3 bases from V and 3 from J, leaving 9 bases between them. Germline V CDR1 and CDR2: SGDLS, YYNGEE. The chain's CDR3 is CASSASGYTEAFF. The CDR3 DNA is TGTGCCAGCAGCGCCTCCGGATACACTGAAGCTTTCTTT.

This clonotype was seen a few times. The DNA of the CDR3 is TGCAGTGCTGTAAAAGACGAAGTATATGGCTACACCTTC. As protein: CSAVKDEVYGYTF. The genes are TRBV20-1 and TRBJ1-2, with D uncertain. The CDR3 extends over 13 amino acids. Germline lookup yields CDR1 DFQATT and CDR2 SNEGSKA (reference sequence). Trimming pared 5 bases from V and 5 bases from J, leaving 15 bases between.

This clonotype was seen many times. This chain uses TRBV20-1 with TRBJ2-2, with 7 bases aligning to TRBD2. The junction had 7 bases not matched to a gene; V was cut back by 3 bases and J by 3 bases. The CDR3 consists of 15 residues. Per germline, CDR1 DFQATT and CDR2 SNEGSKA (reference sequence). As DNA, the CDR3 is TGCAGTGCTAGGGGAGGGTCTGCCGACACCGGGGAGCTGTTTTTT. Translating it yields CSARGGSADTGELFF.

This clonotype appeared many times. The chain combines TRBV7-8 with TRBJ2-3; unclear D gene. V gave up 7 bases and J gave up 1 base, with 6 bases separating them. The CDR3 length is 12 residues. In germline, CDR1 is SGHVS, CDR2 FQNEAQ. The DNA of the CDR3 is TGTGCCAGCACCCACGGCACAGATACGCAGTATTTT. It yields the protein CASTHGTDTQYF.

There are many counts of this clonotype. The rearrangement joins TRBV2 to TRBJ2-5; TRBD1 matches at 8 bases. Germline values: CDR1 SNHLY, CDR2 FYNNEI. V shed 6 bases, J shed 5 bases, and the junction held 11 bases outside the gene matches. This CDR3 comprises 15 residues. CDR3 protein: CASSGQGGELETQYF. The CDR3 nucleotides are TGTGCCAGCAGCGGACAGGGAGGCGAGCTGGAGACCCAGTACTTC.

This clonotype was counted many times. The rearrangement uses TRBV2 and TRBJ1-2; D not resolved. The germline V gene has CDR1 SNHLY and CDR2 FYNNEI. CDR3 length equals 15 residues. V lost 4 bases to trimming and J lost 4 bases, with 16 bases between them. The CDR3 DNA is TGTGCCAGCAGTGCCCGGTTAAGGGATGGCTATGGCTACACCTTC. Protein sequence: CASSARLRDGYGYTF. The full variable domain, in which reference TRBV2 and TRBJ1-2 provide the parts outside the CDR3, is EPEVTQTPSHQVTQMGQEVILRCVPISNHLYFYWYRQILGQKVEFLVSFYNNEISEKSEIFDDQFSVERPDGSNFTLKIRSTKLEDSAMYFCASSARLRDGYGYTFGSGTRLTVV.

V and J are TRBV5-5 and TRBJ1-3; TRBD1 might be the D (6 bases). The CDR3 is 16 residues long. Per germline, CDR1 SGHKS and CDR2 YYEKEE (reference sequence). V was trimmed by 3 bases and J by 4 bases, leaving 17 bases between them. The CDR3 reads CASSWDTGFGGNTIYF. CDR3 coding DNA: TGTGCCAGCAGCTGGGACACGGGGTTCGGGGGAAACACCATATATTTT.